Following are 17 T cell receptor beta chains from one sample sequenced in a study of cytomegalovirus exposure and HLA in healthy donors (dated by TCRdb to 2015 to 2018). Library preparation used the immunoSEQ multiplex PCR assay. For the multiplex PCR, a mixture combining 60 forward primers for TCR Vbeta segments and 13 reverse primers for TCR Jbeta segments was used. TCRdb took this table from immuneACCESS and kept in-frame rearrangements with V and J called. Such tables lack part of the clones; where checked against another copy, unresolved V genes explain under half of the gap, and the rest is unexplained. For this sample there are about 130,000 clones; about 71% appear just once. Clones ranked in the top ten supply about 3% of the sample. The sequenced sample consisted of PBMCs. Receptor source: a woman aged 55-70 years in good health and CMV-seropositive.

This clone has a handful of counts. This chain connects TRBV6-6 to TRBJ2-7; maybe TRBD2 (6 bases). The ends were cut back, 5 bases at V and 1 base at J, with 15 bases in the middle. The CDR3 loop spans 15 amino acids. The germline V gene encodes CDR1 MNHNY and CDR2 SVGAGI (reference sequence). CDR3 nucleotides: TGTGCCAGCAGTCCAGCTGCGGGGAGATCCTACGAGCAGTACTTC. Protein sequence: CASSPAAGRSYEQYF.

The chain combines TRBV4-2 with TRBJ2-1; 11 nucleotides line up with TRBD2. This CDR3 region has 15 residues. Trimming cost V 3 bases and J 9 bases; bases outside gene matches: 7. Germline lookup yields CDR1 LGHNA and CDR2 YNFKEQ. For the CDR3, the DNA is TGTGCCAGCAGCCAGCGGGCTAGCGGGGGGATTGAGCAGTTCTTC. Its translation is CASSQRASGGIEQFF.

The CDR3 DNA reads TGCGCCAGCAGTGACTACAGGGCCGAGGAGACCCAGTACTTC. This sequence encodes CASSDYRAEETQYF. The chain combines TRBV10-1 with TRBJ2-5, with D maybe TRBD1 (6 bases). The V and J ends lost 3 bases and 5 bases respectively, with 13 bases between them. The germline CDR1 and CDR2 sequences are WNHNN and SYGVQD (reference sequence). This CDR3 is 14 amino acids long.

This clone has only one observation. The chain couples TRBV11-3 to TRBJ2-7; D perhaps matches TRBD1 (5 bases). Germline V gene data show CDR1 as SGHNT and CDR2 as YENEEA. V was shortened by 2 bases and J by 1 base, with 6 bases between the two germline ends. The CDR3 is 13 amino acids. The CDR3 sequence: CASSLPGSYEQYF. The DNA of the CDR3 is TGTGCCAGCAGCTTACCAGGGTCCTACGAGCAGTACTTC.

The J gene is TRBJ2-2, the V gene TRBV5-8; 10 bases agree with TRBD1. From germline, CDR1 is SGHTS and CDR2 YDEGEE. V lost 4 bases and J lost 6; bases outside the gene matches: 3. This CDR3 has 14 residues. The CDR3 loop reads CASSKGQGSGELFF. The DNA of the CDR3 is TGTGCCAGCAGCAAGGGACAGGGGTCCGGGGAGCTGTTTTTT.

The table lists this clone with a few counts. This sample includes further DNA sequences coding for the same CDR3. The chain combines TRBV2 with TRBJ1-5; D is undetermined. CDR3 length: 12 residues. V lost 9 bases and J 2 bases, leaving 8 bases between the germline ends. Germline V gene sequence: CDR1 SNHLY, CDR2 FYNNEI. This chain's CDR3 is CARGVGNQPQHF. The CDR3 coding sequence is TGTGCCAGGGGAGTCGGCAATCAGCCCCAGCATTTT.

The table lists this clone with a few counts. This rearrangement joins TRBV19 to TRBJ2-5; 8 bases are shared with TRBD1. Germline lookup yields CDR1 LNHDA and CDR2 SQIVND (reference sequence). After removal of 1 base from V and 5 bases from J, the junction contained 9 bases not matched to a gene. The CDR3 has 16 amino acids. CDR3 region: CASSIARTGFGETQYF. DNA for the CDR3: TGTGCCAGTAGTATAGCCCGGACAGGGTTCGGGGAGACCCAGTACTTC. Using reference TRBV19 and TRBJ2-5 for the parts outside the CDR3, the full variable domain is DGGITQSPKYLFRKEGQNVTLSCEQNLNHDAMYWYRQDPGQGLRLIYYSQIVNDFQKGDIAEGYSVSREKKESFPLTVTSAQKNPTAFYLCASSIARTGFGETQYFGPGTRLLVL.

This clone was detected a few times. The V call is TRBV5-1, the J call TRBJ2-5; TRBD1 is a possible D gene (5 bases). The V end was cut by 1 base, the J end by 5 bases, with 12 bases between. Germline CDR1 reads SGHRS; CDR2 reads YFSETQ. CDR3 length: 14 residues. The CDR3 region is CASSLRREGETQYF. In DNA form, the CDR3 reads TGCGCCAGCAGCTTGCGCAGGGAAGGGGAGACCCAGTACTTC.

V gene TRBV7-9 combines with J gene TRBJ2-5; tentatively, D is TRBD1 (6 bases). The ends were cut back, 6 bases at V and 2 bases at J, with 13 bases in the middle. CDR1 and CDR2 from the germline V gene are SEHNR and FQNEAQ (reference sequence). The CDR3 contains 14 residues. The CDR3 region has the DNA TGTGCCAGCAGTTTCCCACAGGGTCAAGAGACCCAGTACTTC. Translated, it gives CASSFPQGQETQYF.

The chain links TRBV19 to TRBJ1-3; no clear D gene. Trimming took 4 bases from V and 0 from J, leaving 10 bases between them. CDR1 and CDR2 (germline): LNHDA, SQIVND (reference sequence). CDR3 size: 15 residues. The CDR3: CASSREDFSGNTIYF. The CDR3 nucleotides read TGTGCCAGTAGTAGGGAGGACTTCTCTGGAAACACCATATATTTT.

The CDR3 loop is CASMGRAYEQYF. The CDR3 DNA reads TGTGCCAGCATGGGCCGAGCCTACGAGCAGTACTTC. J is TRBJ2-7 and V is TRBV27; no definite D call. CDR1 and CDR2 from the germline V gene are MNHEY and SMNVEV (reference sequence). The CDR3 loop spans 12 amino acids. V gave up 7 bases and J gave up 2 bases, with 9 bases separating them.

The rearrangement links TRBV9 to TRBJ2-1; D may be TRBD2 (6 bases). Germline CDR1 SGDLS, CDR2 YYNGEE. The CDR3 consists of 15 residues. V shed 4 bases and J shed 2 bases, with 13 bases lying between them. CDR3 region: CASSPGTPTYNEQFF. Written as DNA, the CDR3 is TGTGCCAGCAGCCCCGGGACTCCGACCTACAATGAGCAGTTCTTC.

This chain uses TRBV5-1 with TRBJ2-7; 9 bases are a match to TRBD2. The CDR3 extends over 15 amino acids. Germline V CDR1 and CDR2: SGHRS, YFSETQ. The J segment lost 4 bases and the V segment lost 0 bases, leaving 5 bases of the junction unmatched. The CDR3 nucleotides are TGCGCCAGCAGCTTGGGCCTGACTAGCGGATACGAGCAGTACTTC. It yields the protein CASSLGLTSGYEQYF. Drawing the rest from reference TRBV5-1 and TRBJ2-7, the complete variable domain is KAGVTQTPRYLIKTRGQQVTLSCSPISGHRSVSWYQQTPGQGLQFLFEYFSETQRNKGNFPGRFSGRQFSNSRSEMNVSTLELGDSALYLCASSLGLTSGYEQYFGPGTRLTVT.

The rearrangement links TRBV7-9 to TRBJ2-7; no firm D call. V was trimmed by 1 base and J by 4 bases, leaving 8 bases between them. The CDR3 loop spans 13 amino acids. Looked up from germline, CDR1 is SEHNR and CDR2 is FQNEAQ (reference sequence). CDR3 bases: TGTGCCAGCAGCTTAGGGCAGATATACGAGCAGTACTTC. The encoded protein is CASSLGQIYEQYF.

This clone has only a few counts. The chain joins TRBV6-5 to TRBJ1-1, with 7 bases matching TRBD1. Trimming took 2 bases from V and 4 from J; bases not matched to a gene: 7. Germline V gene sequence: CDR1 MNHEY, CDR2 SVGAGI. The CDR3 length is 15 residues. CDR3: CASSYLDRVITEAFF. The DNA for the CDR3 is TGTGCCAGCAGTTACCTCGACAGGGTAATCACTGAAGCTTTCTTT.

The chain has TRBV2 and TRBJ1-5, with 12 nucleotides matching TRBD1. The CDR3 is 15 residues long. Germline CDR1 reads SNHLY; CDR2 reads FYNNEI. V was clipped by 4 bases and J by 6 bases; unmatched bases: 4. Written as DNA, the CDR3 is TGTGCCAGCAGTGTTGGGACAGGGGGCGTTCAGCCCCAGCATTTT. This gives the protein CASSVGTGGVQPQHF.

The chain links TRBV5-1 to TRBJ1-6; 8 bases align to TRBD1. CDR1 is SGHRS, CDR2 YFSETQ, per germline. CDR3 length equals 15 residues. V was pared by 4 bases and J by 10 bases, with 10 bases of the junction left unmatched. In DNA, the CDR3 is TGCGCCAGCAGCCCAGGACAGGGTGTAGGATCACCCCTCCACTTT. As protein: CASSPGQGVGSPLHF.